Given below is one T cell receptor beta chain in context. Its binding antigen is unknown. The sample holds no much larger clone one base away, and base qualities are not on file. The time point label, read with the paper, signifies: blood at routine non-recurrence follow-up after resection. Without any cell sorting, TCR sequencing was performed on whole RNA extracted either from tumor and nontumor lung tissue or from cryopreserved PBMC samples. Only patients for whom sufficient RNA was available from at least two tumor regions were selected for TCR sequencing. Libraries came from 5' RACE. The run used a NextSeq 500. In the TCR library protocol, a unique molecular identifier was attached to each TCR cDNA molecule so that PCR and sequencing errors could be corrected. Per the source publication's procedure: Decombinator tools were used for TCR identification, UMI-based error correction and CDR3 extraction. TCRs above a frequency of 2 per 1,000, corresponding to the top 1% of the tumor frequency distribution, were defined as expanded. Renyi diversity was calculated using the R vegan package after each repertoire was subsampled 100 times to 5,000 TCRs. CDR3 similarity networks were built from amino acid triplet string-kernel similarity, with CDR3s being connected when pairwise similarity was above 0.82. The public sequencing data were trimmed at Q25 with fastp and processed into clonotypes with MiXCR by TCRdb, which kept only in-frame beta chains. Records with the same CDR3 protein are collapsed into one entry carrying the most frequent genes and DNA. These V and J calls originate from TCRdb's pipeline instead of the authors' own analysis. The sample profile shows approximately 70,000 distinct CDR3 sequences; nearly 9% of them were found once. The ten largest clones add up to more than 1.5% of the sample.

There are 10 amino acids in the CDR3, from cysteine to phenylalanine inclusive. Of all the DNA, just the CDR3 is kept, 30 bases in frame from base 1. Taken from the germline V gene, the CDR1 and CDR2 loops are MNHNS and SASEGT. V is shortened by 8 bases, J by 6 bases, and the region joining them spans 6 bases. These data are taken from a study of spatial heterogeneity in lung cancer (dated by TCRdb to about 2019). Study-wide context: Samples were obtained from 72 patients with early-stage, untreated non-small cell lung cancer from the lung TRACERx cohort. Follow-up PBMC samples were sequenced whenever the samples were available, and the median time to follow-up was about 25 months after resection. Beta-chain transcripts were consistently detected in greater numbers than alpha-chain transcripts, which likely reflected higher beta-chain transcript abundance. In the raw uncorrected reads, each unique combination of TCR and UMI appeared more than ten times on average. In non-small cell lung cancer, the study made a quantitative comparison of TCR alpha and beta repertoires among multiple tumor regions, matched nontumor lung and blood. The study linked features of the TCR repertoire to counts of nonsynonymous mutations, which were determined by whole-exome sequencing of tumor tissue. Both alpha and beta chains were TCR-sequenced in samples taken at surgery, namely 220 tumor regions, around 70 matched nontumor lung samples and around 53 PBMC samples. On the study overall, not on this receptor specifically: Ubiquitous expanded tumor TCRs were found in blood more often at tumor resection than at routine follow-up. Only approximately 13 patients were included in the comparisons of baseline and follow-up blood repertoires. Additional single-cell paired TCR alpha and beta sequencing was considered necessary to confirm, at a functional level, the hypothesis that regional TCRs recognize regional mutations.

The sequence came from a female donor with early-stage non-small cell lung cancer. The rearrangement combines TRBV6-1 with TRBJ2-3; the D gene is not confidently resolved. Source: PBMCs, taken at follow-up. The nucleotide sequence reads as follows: TGTGCCAGCTTCTTGGATACGCAGTATTTT. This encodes CASFLDTQYF.